The rows below give T cell receptor beta chains drawn from one sample of a study of blood T cell repertoires in COVID-19. The table came from immunoSEQ multiplex PCR; TCRdb's copy has only in-frame clones and leaves some out. The sample includes around 200,000 clones, over 75% of them seen just once. Source material: peripheral blood. Every receptor here comes from a human donor in a cohort sampled during active COVID-19. CDR3s include the opening cysteine and the closing phenylalanine or tryptophan. Fields, in order: J gene, D gene, clone size, V gene, CDR3 DNA, CDR3 protein. A D gene is named only where the DNA matches it firmly. Size values are once, few and many counts, or a class for expanded clones, and some rows have none.

>TRBJ2-7|TRBD2|.|TRBV19
TGTGCCAGTAGTAAACGACTAGCGGGAGTGAACTACGAGCAGTACTTC
CASSKRLAGVNYEQYF
>TRBJ2-7|.|.|TRBV18
TGTGCCAGCTCACCGGGACAAAACTACGAGCAGTACTTC
CASSPGQNYEQYF
>TRBJ1-5|TRBD1|.|TRBV28
TGTGCCAGCAGAAGGACAGGGGGCGTGACTCAGCCCCAGCATTTT
CASRRTGGVTQPQHF
>TRBJ2-7|TRBD2|.|TRBV19
TGTGCCAGTAGGCTAGCGGGAGGCCCCTACGAGCAGTACTTC
CASRLAGGPYEQYF
>TRBJ1-1|.|.|TRBV10-3
TGTGCCATCGGGGAGACAGGCCCGAACACTGAAGCTTTCTTT
CAIGETGPNTEAFF
>TRBJ2-7|TRBD2|.|TRBV6-5
TGTGCCAGCAGGGGATGGCGGACCGCGGGGGAAGAGCAGTACTTC
CASRGWRTAGEEQYF
>TRBJ2-7|TRBD2|.|TRBV5-3
TGTGCCAGAACCGGAAAACTAGCGGGAGCCTACGAGCAGTACTTC
CARTGKLAGAYEQYF
>TRBJ1-1|.|once|TRBV20-1
TGCAGTGCTAGATTGGACAGTGAAGCTTTCTTT
CSARLDSEAFF
>TRBJ1-4|TRBD1|.|TRBV7-9
TGTGCCAGCAGCTTAGCGCGGAGGGGGCATGAAAAACTGTTTTTT
CASSLARRGHEKLFF
>TRBJ2-1|TRBD2|.|TRBV5-6
TGTGCCAGCAGCTTGCCTAGCGGGCGGGCCGTTAATGAGCAGTTCTTC
CASSLPSGRAVNEQFF
>TRBJ1-4|TRBD1|.|TRBV5-1
TGCGCCAGCAGCTTGTCACAGGGGGCTGAAAAACTGTTTTTT
CASSLSQGAEKLFF
>TRBJ1-4|TRBD1|.|TRBV6-6
TGTGCCAGCAGTAGCCGGGGACAGTCTAATGAAAAACTGTTTTTT
CASSSRGQSNEKLFF
>TRBJ2-1|.|once|TRBV4-3
TGCGCCAGCAGCCCAAGGCGGAGAGGAGCCAACAATGAGCAGTTCTTC
CASSPRRRGANNEQFF
>TRBJ1-1|.|.|TRBV28
TGTGCCAGCACCATTCCCCCCGGGAGTGAAGCTTTCTTT
CASTIPPGSEAFF
>TRBJ1-2|.|.|TRBV19
TGTGCCAGTAGTATAGGGCAGATACTACTCTATGGCTACACCTTC
CASSIGQILLYGYTF
>TRBJ1-4|TRBD1|.|TRBV28
TGTGCCAGCAGACTTCTCAGGGGGCGGAATGAAAAACTGTTTTTT
CASRLLRGRNEKLFF
>TRBJ2-7|.|.|TRBV7-9
TGTGCCAGCAGCCTTATGAGCGAGCAGTACTTC
CASSLMSEQYF
>TRBJ1-6|.|once|TRBV7-2
TGTGCCAGCAGCTCAGGTCGGCAGCCTAATTCACCCCTCCACTTT
CASSSGRQPNSPLHF
>TRBJ1-6|.|.|TRBV10-1
TGCGCCAGCAGTGAGGAGGGGAGGGGTTCACCCCTCCACTTT
CASSEEGRGSPLHF
>TRBJ2-7|TRBD1|.|TRBV24-1
TGTGCCACCAGTGATACCGGGACAGGGAGGAACGAGCAGTACTTC
CATSDTGTGRNEQYF
>TRBJ1-6|TRBD1|.|TRBV18
TGTGCCAGCTCACTACAGGGGTCTAATTCACCCCTCCACTTT
CASSLQGSNSPLHF
>TRBJ2-1|.|once|TRBV19
TGTGCCAGTAGTTGGACTAACAGGGAGCAGTTCTTC
CASSWTNREQFF
>TRBJ2-7|.|once|TRBV5-4
TGTGCCAGCAGTCCCAGGGGGGCAGGTAGCTACGAGCAGTACTTC
CASSPRGAGSYEQYF
>TRBJ2-2|TRBD2|.|TRBV19
TGTGCCAGTAGTATGACTAGCGGGGCCTCTGGGTACACCGGGGAGCTGTTTTTT
CASSMTSGASGYTGELFF
>TRBJ1-2|TRBD1|.|TRBV6-2/TRBV6-3
TGTGCCAGCAGTTACACCGGGACAGGGATCTATGGCTACACCTTC
CASSYTGTGIYGYTF
>TRBJ1-1|.|once|TRBV6-4
TGTGCCAGCAGTCCGGGTTCCGAGAACACTGAAGCTTTCTTT
CASSPGSENTEAFF
>TRBJ1-5|.|few|TRBV7-8
TGTGCCAGCAGCTTAGTTGGCGGGTTTAGCAATCAGCCCCAGCATTTT
CASSLVGGFSNQPQHF
>TRBJ1-5|.|.|TRBV19
TGTGCCAGTAGTATAACCCAACAGATCAATCAGCCCCAGCATTTT
CASSITQQINQPQHF
>TRBJ2-7|TRBD2|.|TRBV27
TGTGCCAGCAGTTTAACTTTAGCGGGAGGGCCCCACGAGCAGTACTTC
CASSLTLAGGPHEQYF
>TRBJ2-1|.|.|TRBV11-1
TGTGCCAGCAGCTTAGGGAGAGGCGGGGTAGACAATGAGCAGTTCTTC
CASSLGRGGVDNEQFF
>TRBJ1-4|TRBD1|.|TRBV6-6
TGTGCCAGCAGTCCGCAGGGGGACGAAAAACTGTTTTTT
CASSPQGDEKLFF
>TRBJ2-7|TRBD1|.|TRBV29-1
TGCAGCGCACCCCGGACAGGGGGCTCGGACGAGCAGTACTTC
CSAPRTGGSDEQYF
>TRBJ1-6|.|.|TRBV3-1/TRBV3-2
TGTGCCAGCAGCCAAGAGTCCCCACAGGGTCCCTCACCCCTCCACTTT
CASSQESPQGPSPLHF
>TRBJ2-3|.|.|TRBV5-5
TGTGCCAGCAGCTTGTCTCTGGGACTTGTTCCAGATACGCAGTATTTT
CASSLSLGLVPDTQYF
>TRBJ2-7|TRBD1|once|TRBV15
TGTGCCACCAGCAGAGGGGACAGATCCTACGAGCAGTACTTC
CATSRGDRSYEQYF
>TRBJ1-1|.|.|TRBV7-2
TGTGCCAGCGGCCTCGGAGGGCTTGGGAACACTGAAGCTTTCTTT
CASGLGGLGNTEAFF
>TRBJ2-1|TRBD2|.|TRBV7-3
TGTGCCAGCAGCTACCCGGGACTAGCATATGAGCAGTTCTTC
CASSYPGLAYEQFF
>TRBJ1-5|TRBD1|.|TRBV29-1
TGCAGCGTCGGGACAGTGGATCAGCCCCAGCATTTT
CSVGTVDQPQHF